This entry lists 27 T cell receptor beta chains sequenced from one sample in a study of blood T cells in healthy people across ages. A second PCR of roughly 7 to 11 cycles used a sample-barcoded 5' primer and a J-beta primer mix. MiXCR, applied by TCRdb to the 5' RACE reads, yields one record per CDR3 protein. Seen here are around 1.7 million distinct CDR3 sequences, approximately 28% observed once, and the top ten hold about 7.7%. The sample consisted of blood. These receptors came from a woman in her twenties or thirties in good health.

This clonotype was recorded many times. The rearrangement links TRBV7-2 to TRBJ2-7, with 7 bases that match TRBD1. The germline CDR1 and CDR2 sequences are SGHTA and FQGNSA. The CDR3 runs 15 residues. The V segment lost 4 bases and the J segment 1 base; nucleotides outside the gene matches: 7. The CDR3, as DNA: TGTGCCAGCAGCTCACCTGAGACAGGGTCCTACGAGCAGTACTTC. It codes for CASSSPETGSYEQYF.

The chain combines TRBV3-1 with TRBJ2-7; perhaps TRBD2 as D (5 bases). V lost 0 bases and J lost 4, with 13 bases in between. CDR1 is LGHDT, CDR2 YNNKEL, per germline (reference sequence). The CDR3 has 15 residues. The CDR3 reads CASSQDLVTGYEQYF. The CDR3 bases are TGTGCCAGCAGCCAAGATCTGGTAACGGGATACGAGCAGTACTTC.

The V and J genes are TRBV12-3 or TRBV12-4 and TRBJ2-1, with 8 nucleotides matching TRBD2. Near its end, the DNA agrees better with TRBJ2-7, so the J call may be wrong. CDR3 length: 16 amino acids. The chain's CDR3 is CASSPSGGPSYNEQYF. Here the CDR3 DNA reads TGTGCCAGCAGCCCTTCGGGGGGGCCTTCCTACAATGAGCAGTACTTC.

The table lists this clonotype with many counts. The V gene is TRBV7-9, the J gene TRBJ1-1; D call uncertain. Looked up from germline, CDR1 is SEHNR and CDR2 is FQNEAQ (reference sequence). V lost 1 base and J 0 bases, leaving 0 bases between the germline ends. The CDR3 is 12 amino acids. The CDR3 sequence is CASSLVNTEAFF. CDR3 bases: TGTGCCAGCAGCTTAGTGAACACTGAAGCTTTCTTT.

Concerning this clonotype itself: One end of the junction is discordant with germline, which a read error may explain. The CDR3 DNA reads as TGTGCCGCCAGCACAAGCGGGGGGGATACGCAGTATTTT. The encoded protein is CAASTSGGDTQYF. V gene TRBV24-1 combines with J gene TRBJ2-3; 9 positions agree with TRBD2. Germline lookup yields CDR1 KGHDR and CDR2 SFDVKD. CDR3 length: 13 amino acids.

This clonotype appeared a few times. This sequence may be a read error, since a much larger clone differs from it by one base. This chain links TRBV25-1 with TRBJ1-2; the D is unclear. Germline V gives CDR1 MGHDK, CDR2 SYGVNS. There are 14 residues in the CDR3. The CDR3 region has the DNA TGTGCCAGCAGCAGGACCAGCGGCAGCTATGGCCACACCTTC. Protein sequence: CASSRTSGSYGHTF.

The table lists this clonotype with a few counts. V usage is TRBV7-9 and J usage is TRBJ2-5; D unclear. This CDR3 is 13 amino acids long. V lost 1 base, J lost 5 bases, and 8 bases lay in between. Germline V gene sequence: CDR1 SEHNR, CDR2 FQNEAQ (reference sequence). CDR3 loop: CASSLGNWETQYF. CDR3 sequence (DNA): TGTGCCAGCAGCTTAGGAAATTGGGAGACCCAGTACTTC.

Ten or more counts support this clonotype. The V and J genes are TRBV5-6 and TRBJ1-1; D ambiguous. The germline V gene has CDR1 SGHDT and CDR2 YYEEEE. CDR3 size: 14 residues. Deletions cut 1 base from V and 1 base from J, with 8 bases between. CDR3 sequence reads: CASSLLGRNTEAFF. The CDR3 DNA reads TGTGCCAGCAGCTTGCTGGGGAGGAACACTGAAGCTTTCTTT.

With regard to this clonotype: This sequence may be a read error, since a much larger clone differs from it by one base. The chain joins TRBV12-3 or TRBV12-4 to TRBJ2-1; D unclear. The CDR3 has 12 amino acids. For the CDR3, the DNA is TGTGCCCGCAGTTTCGGTGACAATGAGCAGTTCTTC. It encodes CARSFGDNEQFF.

V and J are TRBV29-1 and TRBJ2-5, with a weak D call TRBD2 (6 bases). Germline CDR1 reads SQVTM; CDR2 reads ANQGSEA. This CDR3 region has 10 residues. Trimming took 1 base from V and 9 from J, leaving 6 bases between them. The CDR3 DNA reads TGCAGCGTTGAAGCGGGGGCCCAGTACTTC. Amino acids: CSVEAGAQYF.

The genes are TRBV18 and TRBJ2-7; D is undetermined. The CDR3 loop spans 14 amino acids. CDR1 is KGHSH and CDR2 is LQKENI in the germline V gene. Trimming took 8 bases from V and 3 from J, leaving 17 bases between them. In DNA form, the CDR3 reads TGTGCCAGCGCAGCCTCGGATACCTACTACGAGCAGTACTTC. It specifies CASAASDTYYEQYF.

The J gene is TRBJ2-3, the V gene TRBV5-1; 7 bases agree with TRBD1. V was clipped by 3 bases and J by 0 bases; unmatched bases: 7. Germline CDR1 reads SGHRS; CDR2 reads YFSETQ. The CDR3 length is 16 residues. The CDR3 DNA is TGCGCCAGCAGCTACCCGGGACAGCCAAGCACAGATACGCAGTATTTT. Its translation is CASSYPGQPSTDTQYF.

The sample holds a few counts of this clonotype. V is TRBV18 and J is TRBJ2-7; D perhaps matches TRBD2 (6 bases). This CDR3 contains 15 residues. V was shortened by 6 bases and J by 4 bases, with 19 bases between the two germline ends. Germline CDR1 KGHSH, CDR2 LQKENI. The CDR3 loop is CASSPSKIAEYEQYF. The CDR3 DNA is TGTGCCAGCTCCCCCAGTAAGATAGCGGAGTACGAGCAGTACTTC.

This clonotype showed up just once. The junction shows a germline mismatch at one end, possibly a read error. The CDR3 here is CASGEFRGTYEQYF. The CDR3 DNA sequence: TGTGCCAGCGGTGAGTTTCGGGGAACCTACGAGCAGTACTTC. The chain is built from TRBV2 and TRBJ2-7; TRBD2 is a possible D gene (5 bases). Germline V CDR1 and CDR2: SNHLY, FYNNEI. The CDR3 contains 14 residues.

This clonotype came up many times. The V and J genes are TRBV6-4 and TRBJ2-4, with a tentative D call TRBD1 (5 bases). The V gene's germline CDR1 is MRHNA and CDR2 SNTAGT. Trimming removed 3 bases at V and 8 bases at J, with 11 bases between. The CDR3 has 13 residues. CDR3 residues: CASSEQEGDIQYF. As DNA, the CDR3 is TGTGCCAGCAGTGAGCAGGAAGGGGACATTCAGTACTTC.

This clonotype was recorded many times. The CDR3 loop reads CSVAGVATEAFF. CDR3 coding DNA: TGCAGCGTAGCAGGGGTGGCCACTGAAGCTTTCTTT. The chain joins TRBV29-1 to TRBJ1-1; tentatively, D is TRBD1 (6 bases). The CDR3 sequence is 12 residues long. Germline lookup yields CDR1 SQVTM and CDR2 ANQGSEA. V lost 6 bases to trimming and J lost 4 bases, with 12 bases between them.

This sequence joins TRBV28 and TRBJ2-3, with 9 bases that match TRBD2. The CDR3 covers 17 residues. From germline, CDR1 is MDHEN and CDR2 SYDVKM. V shed 7 bases and J 6 bases; nucleotides not matched to a gene: 17. The CDR3 region has the DNA TGTGCCAGCATCCCCAGTCACGGAGCGGGGGGCAACGATACGCAGTATTTT. Its protein product is CASIPSHGAGGNDTQYF.

This clonotype occurred many times. This rearrangement joins TRBV5-4 to TRBJ2-7; D is uncertain. V dropped 2 bases and J dropped 5 bases, with 14 bases sitting between them. CDR1 and CDR2 from the germline V gene are SGHNT and YYREEE (reference sequence). The CDR3 length is 14 residues. CDR3 sequence: CASSFGQDRDEQYF. CDR3 sequence (DNA): TGTGCCAGCAGCTTTGGGCAGGATAGGGACGAGCAGTACTTC. Full variable domain (missing parts from reference TRBV5-4 and TRBJ2-7): ETGVTQSPTHLIKTRGQQVTLRCSSQSGHNTVSWYQQALGQGPQFIFQYYREEENGRGNFPPRFSGLQFPNYSSELNVNALELDDSALYLCASSFGQDRDEQYFGPGTRLTVT.

The J gene is TRBJ1-1, the V gene TRBV12-3 or TRBV12-4; the match to TRBD1 covers 7 bases. CDR3 size: 15 residues. Germline trimming cut 8 bases from V and 4 bases from J; bases unmatched to any gene: 13. The DNA for the CDR3 is TGTGCCAGCCCCCGGGACAGTGAAATTCCCACTGAAGCTTTCTTT. Protein product: CASPRDSEIPTEAFF.

This clonotype was counted a few times. The chain carries TRBV5-1 and TRBJ2-5; no firm D call. There are 13 residues in the CDR3. Germline CDR1 is SGHRS and CDR2 is YFSETQ. Trimming took 6 bases from V and 5 from J, leaving 14 bases between them. The CDR3 spells CASNPRTRETQYF. CDR3 bases: TGCGCCAGCAATCCCCGTACGAGGGAGACCCAGTACTTC.

J is TRBJ2-5 and V is TRBV3-1; 9 nucleotides line up with TRBD2. CDR3 length: 18 residues. Germline V gives CDR1 LGHDT, CDR2 YNNKEL (reference sequence). J gave up 5 bases and V 1 base, and 14 bases lay outside the gene matches. CDR3 region: CASSQGARISGSRETQYF. The CDR3 DNA follows: TGTGCCAGCAGCCAAGGAGCGAGGATTAGCGGGAGTAGGGAGACCCAGTACTTC.

The genes are TRBV2 and TRBJ2-5; 9 positions match TRBD2. Germline values: CDR1 SNHLY, CDR2 FYNNEI. The length of the CDR3 is 13 residues. Trimming cost V 6 bases and J 5 bases; bases outside gene matches: 4. In DNA form, the CDR3 reads TGTGCCAGCAGGGGGGGACTAGCCGAGACCCAGTACTTC. Translation: CASRGGLAETQYF.

This clonotype was recorded many times. V gene TRBV7-9 combines with J gene TRBJ2-5; D possibly corresponds to TRBD1 (6 bases). Per germline, CDR1 SEHNR and CDR2 FQNEAQ (reference sequence). V was shortened by 4 bases and J by 1 base, with 13 bases between the two germline ends. The CDR3 consists of 15 residues. The CDR3 sequence is CASSSRNRVQETQYF. The CDR3 bases are TGTGCCAGCAGCTCCAGAAACAGGGTCCAAGAGACCCAGTACTTC.

At least ten counts were recorded for this clonotype. The genes are TRBV20-1 and TRBJ1-2, with 7 bases lining up with TRBD1. The trim removed 5 bases at V and 0 bases at J, leaving 3 bases unmatched. The V gene's germline CDR1 is DFQATT and CDR2 SNEGSKA (reference sequence). The CDR3 sequence is 13 residues long. This CDR3 reads CSAPGGSNYGYTF. The CDR3 bases are TGCAGTGCTCCAGGGGGTTCTAACTATGGCTACACCTTC.

J is TRBJ2-5 and V is TRBV10-3; a possible D gene is TRBD2 (5 bases). V lost 0 bases and J lost 7, with 12 bases in between. This CDR3 is 14 amino acids long. The germline CDR1 and CDR2 sequences are ENHRY and SYGVKD. The CDR3 sequence: CAISESTQGGTQYF. The CDR3 bases are TGTGCCATCAGTGAGTCGACCCAAGGAGGGACCCAGTACTTC.

This clonotype was counted a few times. The chain employs TRBV11-2 and TRBJ1-1; D remains unclear. The length of the CDR3 is 14 residues. The V gene's germline CDR1 is SGHAT and CDR2 FQNNGV. With 5 bases removed from V and 3 bases from J, the gap between germline ends came to 13 bases. The CDR3 loop is CASSLGRTDTEAFF. As DNA, the CDR3 is TGTGCCAGCAGCCTCGGACGGACCGACACTGAAGCTTTCTTT.

CDR3 sequence reads: CASSVSSGRATGELFF. The CDR3 DNA is TGTGCCAGCAGCGTATCTAGCGGGAGGGCCACCGGGGAGCTGTTTTTT. The V call is TRBV9, the J call TRBJ2-2; TRBD2 aligns across 12 bases. Per the germline V gene, CDR1 is SGDLS and CDR2 is YYNGEE. The J segment lost 4 bases and the V segment lost 1 base, leaving 2 bases of the junction unmatched. The CDR3 consists of 16 residues.